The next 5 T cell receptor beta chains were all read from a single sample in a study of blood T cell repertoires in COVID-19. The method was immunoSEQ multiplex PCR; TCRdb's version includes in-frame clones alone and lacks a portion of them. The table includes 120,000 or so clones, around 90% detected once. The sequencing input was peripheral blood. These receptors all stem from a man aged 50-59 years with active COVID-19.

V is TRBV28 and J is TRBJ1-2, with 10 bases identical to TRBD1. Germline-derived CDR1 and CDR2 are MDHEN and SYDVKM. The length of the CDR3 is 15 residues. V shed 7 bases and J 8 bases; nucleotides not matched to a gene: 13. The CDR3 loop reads CASTSNTGTGEGYTF. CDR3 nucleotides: TGTGCCAGCACCTCCAACACCGGGACAGGGGAAGGCTACACCTTC.

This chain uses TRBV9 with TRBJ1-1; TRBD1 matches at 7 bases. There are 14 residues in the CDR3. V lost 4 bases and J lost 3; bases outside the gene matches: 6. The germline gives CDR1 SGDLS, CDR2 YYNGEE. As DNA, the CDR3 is TGTGCCAGCAGCTTACAGGGGCAGGACACTGAAGCTTTCTTT. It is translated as CASSLQGQDTEAFF.

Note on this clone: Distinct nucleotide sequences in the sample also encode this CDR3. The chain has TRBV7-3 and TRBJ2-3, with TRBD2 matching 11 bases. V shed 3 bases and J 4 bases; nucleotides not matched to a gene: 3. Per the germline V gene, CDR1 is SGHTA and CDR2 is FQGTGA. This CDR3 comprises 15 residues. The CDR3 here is CASSFSGGASDTQYF. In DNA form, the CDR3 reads TGTGCCAGCAGCTTTAGCGGGGGGGCCTCAGATACGCAGTATTTT.

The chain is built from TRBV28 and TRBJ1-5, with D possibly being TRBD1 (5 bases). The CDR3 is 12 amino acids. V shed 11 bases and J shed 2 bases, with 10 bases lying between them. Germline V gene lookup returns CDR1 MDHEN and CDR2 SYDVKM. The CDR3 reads CAGARGNQPQHF. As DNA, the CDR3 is TGTGCCGGGGCCAGGGGCAATCAGCCCCAGCATTTT.

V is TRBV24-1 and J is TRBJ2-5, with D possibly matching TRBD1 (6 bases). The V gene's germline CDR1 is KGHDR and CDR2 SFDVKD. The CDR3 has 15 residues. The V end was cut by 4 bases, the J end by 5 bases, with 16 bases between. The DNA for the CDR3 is TGTGCCACCAGTGAAGCTCCAGGGGTAGGGGAGACCCAGTACTTC. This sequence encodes CATSEAPGVGETQYF.